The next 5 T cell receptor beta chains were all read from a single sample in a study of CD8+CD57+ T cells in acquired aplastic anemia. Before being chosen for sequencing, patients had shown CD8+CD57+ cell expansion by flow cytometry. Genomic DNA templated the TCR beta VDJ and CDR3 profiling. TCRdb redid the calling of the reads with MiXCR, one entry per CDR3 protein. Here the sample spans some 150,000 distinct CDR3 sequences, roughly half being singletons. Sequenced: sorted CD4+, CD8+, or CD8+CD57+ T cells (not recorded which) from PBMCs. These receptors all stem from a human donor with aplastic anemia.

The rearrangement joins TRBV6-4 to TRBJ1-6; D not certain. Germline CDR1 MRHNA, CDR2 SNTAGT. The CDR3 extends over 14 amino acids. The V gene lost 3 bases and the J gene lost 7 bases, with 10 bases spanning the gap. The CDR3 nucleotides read TGTGCCAGCAGTGAAAGGCAGACCAATTCACCCCTCCACTTT. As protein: CASSERQTNSPLHF.

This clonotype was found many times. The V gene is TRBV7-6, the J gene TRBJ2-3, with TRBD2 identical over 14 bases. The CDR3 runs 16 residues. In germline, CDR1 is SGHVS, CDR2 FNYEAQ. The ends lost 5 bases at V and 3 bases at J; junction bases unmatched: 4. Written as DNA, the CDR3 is TGTGCCAGCAGCCCGCGGACTAGCGGGGGGACAGATACGCAGTATTTT. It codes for CASSPRTSGGTDTQYF. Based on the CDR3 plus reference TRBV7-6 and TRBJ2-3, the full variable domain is GAGVSQSPRYKVTKRGQDVALRCDPISGHVSLYWYRQALGQGPEFLTYFNYEAQQDKSGLPNDRFSAERPEGSISTLTIQRTEQRDSAMYRCASSPRTSGGTDTQYFGPGTRLTVL.

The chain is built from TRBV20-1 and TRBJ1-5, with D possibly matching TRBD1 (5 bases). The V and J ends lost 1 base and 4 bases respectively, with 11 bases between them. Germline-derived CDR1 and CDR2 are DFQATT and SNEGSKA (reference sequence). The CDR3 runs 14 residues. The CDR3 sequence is CSARGSGENQPQHF. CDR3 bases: TGCAGTGCTAGAGGATCGGGGGAGAATCAGCCCCAGCATTTT.

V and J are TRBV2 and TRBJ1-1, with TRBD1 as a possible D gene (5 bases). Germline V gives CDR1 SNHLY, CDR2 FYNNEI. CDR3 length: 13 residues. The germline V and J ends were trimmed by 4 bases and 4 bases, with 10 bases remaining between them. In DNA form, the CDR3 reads TGTGCCAGCAGTGCGGGGGGTAGCACTGAAGCTTTCTTT. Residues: CASSAGGSTEAFF.

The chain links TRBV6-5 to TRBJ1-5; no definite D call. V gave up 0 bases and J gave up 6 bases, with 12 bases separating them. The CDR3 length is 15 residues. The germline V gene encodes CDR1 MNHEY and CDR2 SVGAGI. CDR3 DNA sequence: TGTGCCAGCAGTTACTCCCTAGGTAGTAGTCAGCCCCAGCATTTT. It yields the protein CASSYSLGSSQPQHF.